This is a list of T cell receptor beta chains from one sample in a study of OX40 agonist ivuxolimab in advanced cancers. The table came from immunoSEQ multiplex PCR; TCRdb's copy has only in-frame clones and leaves some out. Of tens of thousands of clones listed, roughly 80% are singletons. The material sequenced was CD4+ or CD8+ T cells sorted from blood, taken in a trial of the OX40 agonist ivuxolimab. The source of these receptors is an adult with an advanced solid tumor such as melanoma, head and neck, liver or kidney cancer. CDR3s include the opening cysteine and the closing phenylalanine or tryptophan. Each record gives: D gene, clone size, V gene, J gene, CDR3 protein, CDR3 DNA. The D gene is left open where the match is weak. The size field is filled for only some rows; it gives once, few, many or a size class.

D: TRBD2
size: -
V: TRBV7-3
J: TRBJ2-7
CDR3: CASSLGGLAPEESYEQYF
DNA: TGTGCCAGCAGCTTAGGGGGACTAGCTCCAGAGGAGTCCTACGAGCAGTACTTC

D: -
size: -
V: TRBV9
J: TRBJ2-1
CDR3: CASSVEWASTYNEQFF
DNA: TGTGCCAGCAGCGTAGAATGGGCTAGTACCTACAATGAGCAGTTCTTC

D: TRBD2
size: few
V: TRBV19
J: TRBJ2-1
CDR3: CASSILIAGSNEQFF
DNA: TGTGCCAGTAGTATCCTCATAGCGGGATCCAATGAGCAGTTCTTC

D: -
size: -
V: TRBV4-1
J: TRBJ2-3
CDR3: CASSRNGQRDTDTQYF
DNA: TGCGCCAGCAGCCGGAATGGACAGAGAGACACAGATACGCAGTATTTT

D: TRBD1
size: few
V: TRBV9
J: TRBJ1-4
CDR3: CASSTEGAFEKLFF
DNA: TGTGCCAGCTCCACTGAGGGGGCGTTTGAAAAACTGTTTTTT

D: TRBD1
size: few
V: TRBV2
J: TRBJ1-2
CDR3: CASIQGQGFYGYTF
DNA: TGTGCCAGCATACAGGGACAGGGGTTCTATGGCTACACCTTC

D: TRBD2
size: few
V: TRBV28
J: TRBJ2-1
CDR3: CASSLLGGHNEQFF
DNA: TGTGCCAGCAGTTTATTGGGAGGGCACAATGAGCAGTTCTTC

D: -
size: -
V: TRBV7-2
J: TRBJ2-1
CDR3: CASSFWGSSYNEQFF
DNA: TGTGCCAGCAGCTTTTGGGGCAGCTCCTACAATGAGCAGTTCTTC

D: TRBD2
size: -
V: TRBV12-5
J: TRBJ2-3
CDR3: CASELAGTDTQYF
DNA: TGTGCTAGTGAACTAGCGGGAACAGATACGCAGTATTTT

D: TRBD2
size: -
V: TRBV11-3
J: TRBJ2-7
CDR3: CASSLGDLADSYEQYF
DNA: TGTGCCAGCAGCCTAGGGGATCTAGCGGATTCCTACGAGCAGTACTTC